This T cell receptor beta chain was found in a study of PD-1 blockade in classical Hodgkin lymphoma. A note on this clone: Its cognate antigen is unknown.

Noted time point: newly diagnosed, previously untreated cHL patient sample. The J segment lost 10 bases and the V segment lost 5 bases, leaving 13 bases of the junction unmatched. The germline V gene encodes CDR1 SGHAT and CDR2 FQDESV (reference sequence). The CDR3 is made up of 15 amino acids. Study-wide results and limits: No one has yet defined what causes the repertoire differences, which may be disease activity or prior therapy. A reduction in baseline TCR diversity was reportedly seen in newly diagnosed patients relative to healthy donors.

The data were produced by immunoSEQ multiplex PCR, yet TCRdb's version contains in-frame clones alone and is incomplete. The sample lists 30,000 to 35,000 clones; approximately 94% were seen once. Sequenced sample: peripheral blood mononuclear cells (PBMCs). V usage is TRBV11-1 and J usage is TRBJ2-1; 8 nucleotides line up with TRBD1. The receptor comes from a human donor with classical Hodgkin lymphoma. The CDR3 DNA is TGTGCCAGCAGCAGAGGGACAGGTGGTAGGTGGGAGCAGTTCTTC. It yields the protein CASSRGTGGRWEQFF.